This TCR beta chain stems from a study of cytomegalovirus exposure and HLA in healthy donors. With regard to this clone: The antigen is undetermined.

Per the germline V gene, CDR1 is SNHLY and CDR2 is FYNNEI. The V and J ends lost 6 bases and 7 bases, in that order; junction bases with no gene match: 14. CDR3 size: 16 residues. Study conclusions and caveats: In a later analysis, a missense DCLRE1C variant was linked to TCR beta V- and J-gene trimming. Immune exposure data for these donors was limited to CMV serostatus. Segments of the TCR beta V type were, in most cases, productive about 87% or about 30% of the time in an earlier analysis. There were three CMV-associated chains whose specificity for CMV antigens was confirmed in vitro.

PCR used 60 Vbeta primers and 13 Jbeta primers. This table comes from immunoSEQ multiplex PCR, and its TCRdb copy is limited to in-frame clones, with some not included. Of over 150,000 clones listed, 80% were seen once; the top ten hold about 13%. The chain employs TRBV2 and TRBJ2-5; TRBD2 matches 10 bases. Sequencing used PBMCs. This TCR was sampled from a man in his thirties or forties in good health and CMV-seropositive. The CDR3 bases are TGTGCCAGCAGGGGGGGACTAGCGTCCCGCATAGGGACCCAGTACTTC. Translated, it gives CASRGGLASRIGTQYF. Drawing the rest from reference TRBV2 and TRBJ2-5, the complete variable domain is EPEVTQTPSHQVTQMGQEVILRCVPISNHLYFYWYRQILGQKVEFLVSFYNNEISEKSEIFDDQFSVERPDGSNFTLKIRSTKLEDSAMYFCASRGGLASRIGTQYFGPGTRLLVL.